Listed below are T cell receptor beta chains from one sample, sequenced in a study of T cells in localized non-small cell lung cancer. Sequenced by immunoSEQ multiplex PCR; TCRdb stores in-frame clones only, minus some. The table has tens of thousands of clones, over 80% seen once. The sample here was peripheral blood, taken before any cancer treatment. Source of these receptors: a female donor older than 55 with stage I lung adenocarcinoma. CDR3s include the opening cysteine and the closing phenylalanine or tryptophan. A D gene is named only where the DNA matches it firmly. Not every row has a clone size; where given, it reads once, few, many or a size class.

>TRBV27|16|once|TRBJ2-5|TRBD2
CASSDLAGGPWETQYF
TGTGCCAGCAGTGATCTAGCGGGGGGGCCCTGGGAGACCCAGTACTTC
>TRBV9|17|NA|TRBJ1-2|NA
CASSVGAGSRGNYGYTF
TGTGCCAGCAGCGTAGGAGCAGGGTCGAGGGGTAACTATGGCTACACCTTC
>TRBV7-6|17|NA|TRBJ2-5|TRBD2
CASSRPTLAGGQETQYF
TGTGCCAGCAGCCGACCCACCTTAGCGGGGGGGCAAGAGACCCAGTACTTC
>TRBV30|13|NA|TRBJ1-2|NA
CAWSLRGMDGYTF
TGTGCCTGGAGTCTCAGGGGAATGGATGGCTACACCTTC
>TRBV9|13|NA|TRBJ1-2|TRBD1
CASSPGDRAGYTF
TGTGCCAGCAGTCCTGGGGACAGGGCTGGCTACACCTTC
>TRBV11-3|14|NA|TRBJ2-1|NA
CASSHGGSRNEQFF
TGTGCCAGCAGCCATGGGGGGTCGCGCAATGAGCAGTTCTTC
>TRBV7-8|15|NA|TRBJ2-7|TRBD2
CASSLGTSGPYEQYF
TGTGCCAGCAGCCTCGGGACTAGCGGCCCCTACGAGCAGTACTTC
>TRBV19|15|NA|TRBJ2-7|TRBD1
CASSVGTGGSYEQYF
TGTGCCAGTAGTGTCGGGACAGGGGGCAGTTACGAGCAGTACTTC
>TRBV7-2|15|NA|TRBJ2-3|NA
CASSLSTGPTDTQYF
TGTGCCAGCAGCTTATCAACAGGCCCCACAGATACGCAGTATTTT
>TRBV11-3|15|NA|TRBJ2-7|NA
CASSLGVQGGYEQYF
TGTGCCAGCAGCTTGGGGGTACAGGGAGGCTACGAGCAGTACTTC
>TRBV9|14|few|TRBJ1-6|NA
CASSVEPANSPLHF
TGTGCCAGCAGCGTAGAACCTGCCAATTCACCCCTCCACTTT
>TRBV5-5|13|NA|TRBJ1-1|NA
CASSLAGIIEAFF
TGTGCCAGCAGCTTGGCAGGGATAATTGAAGCTTTCTTT
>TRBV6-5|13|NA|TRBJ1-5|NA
CASSAPGGQPQHF
TGTGCCAGCAGTGCCCCGGGAGGGCAGCCCCAGCATTTT
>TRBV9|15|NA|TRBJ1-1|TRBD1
CASSPRDRENTEAFF
TGTGCCAGCAGCCCCCGGGACAGGGAGAACACTGAAGCTTTCTTT
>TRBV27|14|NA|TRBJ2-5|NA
CASSSYFRNRAQYF
TGTGCCAGCAGCTCCTATTTCCGCAACAGGGCCCAGTACTTC
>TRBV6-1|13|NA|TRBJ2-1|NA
CASSEAAYGEQFF
TGTGCCAGCAGTGAAGCGGCGTACGGTGAGCAGTTCTTC
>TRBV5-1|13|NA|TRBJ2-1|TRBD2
CASSLLAENEQFF
TGCGCCAGCAGCTTGCTAGCGGAGAATGAGCAGTTCTTC
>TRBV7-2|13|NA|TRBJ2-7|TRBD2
CASSRTSGYEQYF
TGTGCCAGCAGCCGGACTAGCGGATACGAGCAGTACTTC
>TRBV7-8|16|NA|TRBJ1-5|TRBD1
CASSLRRDRSNQPQHF
TGTGCCAGCAGCTTAAGACGGGACAGGTCTAATCAGCCCCAGCATTTT
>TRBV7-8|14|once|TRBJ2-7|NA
CASSLGGAVGEQYF
TGTGCCAGCAGCTTAGGGGGCGCAGTAGGAGAGCAGTACTTC
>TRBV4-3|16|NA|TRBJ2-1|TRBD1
CASSQDRDRGYNEQFF
TGCGCCAGCAGCCAAGATCGGGACAGGGGATACAATGAGCAGTTCTTC
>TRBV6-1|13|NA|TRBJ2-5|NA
CASRLTSSQTQYF
TGTGCCAGCAGGTTGACTAGTTCCCAGACCCAGTACTTC
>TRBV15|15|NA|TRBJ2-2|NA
CATSRDLQGTGELFF
TGTGCCACCAGCAGAGATCTACAGGGCACCGGGGAGCTGTTTTTT
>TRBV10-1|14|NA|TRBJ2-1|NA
CASSDSGSYNEQFF
TGCGCCAGCAGTGATTCCGGCTCCTACAATGAGCAGTTCTTC
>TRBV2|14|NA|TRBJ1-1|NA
CASSEGSGNTEAFF
TGTGCCAGCAGTGAGGGGTCCGGGAACACTGAAGCTTTCTTT
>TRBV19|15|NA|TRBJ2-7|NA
CASSIPGRSSYEQYF
TGTGCCAGTAGTATTCCGGGACGGAGCTCCTACGAGCAGTACTTC
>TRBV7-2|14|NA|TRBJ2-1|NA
CASSYRDFYNEQFF
TGTGCCAGCAGCTACCGGGACTTCTACAATGAGCAGTTCTTC
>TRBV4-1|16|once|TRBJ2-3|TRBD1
CASSQVGDRSTDTQYF
TGCGCCAGCAGCCAAGTAGGGGACAGAAGCACAGATACGCAGTATTTT
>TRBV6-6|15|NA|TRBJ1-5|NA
CASNPAGASNQPQHF
TGTGCCAGCAACCCGGCGGGGGCGAGCAATCAGCCCCAGCATTTT
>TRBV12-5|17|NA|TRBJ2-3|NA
CASGSGVGGVDTDTQYF
TGTGCTAGTGGTTCTGGGGTTGGAGGGGTAGATACAGATACGCAGTATTTT
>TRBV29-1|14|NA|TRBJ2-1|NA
CSVVGGFSYNEQFF
TGCAGCGTTGTTGGGGGGTTCTCCTACAATGAGCAGTTCTTC
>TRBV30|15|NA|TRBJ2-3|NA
CAWSAGRGGTDTQYF
TGTGCCTGGAGTGCTGGCAGGGGGGGCACAGATACGCAGTATTTT
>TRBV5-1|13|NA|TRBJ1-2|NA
CASSRGYSYGYTF
TGCGCCAGCAGCCGCGGGTACAGCTATGGCTACACCTTC
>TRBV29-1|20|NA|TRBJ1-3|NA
CSVGPESQGRDPRSGNTIYF
TGCAGCGTTGGTCCCGAGTCTCAGGGCAGGGACCCACGCTCTGGAAACACCATATATTTT
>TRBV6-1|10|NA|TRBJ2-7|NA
CASSGYEQYF
TGTGCCAGCAGTGGCTACGAGCAGTACTTC
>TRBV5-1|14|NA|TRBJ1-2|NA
CASIRVRKTYGYTF
TGCGCCAGCATCCGGGTTCGAAAGACCTATGGCTACACCTTC
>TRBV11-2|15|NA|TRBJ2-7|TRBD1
CASSLEGQGRSEQYF
TGTGCCAGCAGCTTAGAGGGACAGGGAAGAAGCGAGCAGTACTTC
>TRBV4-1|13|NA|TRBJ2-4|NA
CASSPGLDSIQYF
TGCGCCAGCAGCCCGGGACTGGACAGCATTCAGTACTTC
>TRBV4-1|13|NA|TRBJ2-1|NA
CASSQVLGYEQFF
TGCGCCAGCAGCCAAGTCCTAGGCTATGAGCAGTTCTTC
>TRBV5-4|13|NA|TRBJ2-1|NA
CASTESSYNEQFF
TGTGCCAGCACCGAGAGCTCCTACAATGAGCAGTTCTTC
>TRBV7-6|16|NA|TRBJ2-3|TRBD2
CASSLASGGDTDTQYF
TGTGCCAGCAGCTTAGCGAGCGGGGGGGACACAGATACGCAGTATTTT
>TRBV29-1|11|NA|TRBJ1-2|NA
CSVRDVAGYTF
TGCAGCGTACGAGACGTGGCGGGCTACACCTTC
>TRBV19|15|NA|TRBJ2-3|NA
CASSQPGLSTDTQYF
TGTGCCAGTAGCCAGCCGGGACTTTCCACAGATACGCAGTATTTT
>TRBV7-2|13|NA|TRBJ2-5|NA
CASSLTVGQGQYF
TGTGCCAGCAGCCTCACGGTTGGACAAGGCCAGTACTTC
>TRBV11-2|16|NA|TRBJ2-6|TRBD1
CASSWTGGSGANVLTF
TGTGCCAGCAGCTGGACAGGGGGAAGTGGGGCCAACGTCCTGACTTTC
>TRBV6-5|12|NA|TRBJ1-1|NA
CASSYRNTEAFF
TGTGCCAGCAGTTATAGAAACACTGAAGCTTTCTTT
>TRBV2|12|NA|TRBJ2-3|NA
CASSQVGDTQYF
TGTGCCAGCAGTCAGGTGGGAGATACGCAGTATTTT
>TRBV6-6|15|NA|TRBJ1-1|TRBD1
CASTWGQGANTEAFF
TGTGCCAGCACCTGGGGACAGGGGGCTAACACTGAAGCTTTCTTT
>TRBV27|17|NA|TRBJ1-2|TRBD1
CASSLAPPGQGYYGYTF
TGTGCCAGCAGTCTAGCACCCCCGGGACAGGGCTACTATGGCTACACCTTC